This T cell receptor beta chain was observed in a study of CD8 T cells in Susac syndrome. Study as a whole: Among the Susac syndrome patients who underwent sequencing, about 6 had clinically active disease, while about 8 of them were in remission. There were Susac syndrome patients who were therapy-naive at blood draw, others on corticosteroids, and others on intravenous immunoglobulin alone.

Per the germline V gene, CDR1 is MNHEY and CDR2 is SVGAGI. The CDR3 spans 13 residues. V lost 7 bases and J 5 bases, leaving 11 bases between the germline ends. High-throughput TCR beta sequencing covered peripheral CD8+ and CD4+ T cells. The CD8+ and CD4+ T cells were isolated magnetically using a negative isolation approach, whereas the TEMRA cells were enriched by FACS. Reverse transcription of about 0.5 to 1 ug RNA was performed with random hexamers. Using its own MiXCR run on the immunoSEQ multiplex PCR reads, TCRdb lists one record per CDR3 protein. Of about 240,000 distinct CDR3 sequences listed, 95% to 97% are singletons.

The chain is built from TRBV6-5 and TRBJ2-2; D is uncertain. This sequence originates from a human donor with Susac syndrome. The sequencing sample was made of CD4+ T cells from PBMCs. CDR3 region: CASIFLGTGELFF. For the CDR3, the DNA is TGTGCCAGCATTTTCCTCGGAACCGGGGAGCTGTTTTTT.